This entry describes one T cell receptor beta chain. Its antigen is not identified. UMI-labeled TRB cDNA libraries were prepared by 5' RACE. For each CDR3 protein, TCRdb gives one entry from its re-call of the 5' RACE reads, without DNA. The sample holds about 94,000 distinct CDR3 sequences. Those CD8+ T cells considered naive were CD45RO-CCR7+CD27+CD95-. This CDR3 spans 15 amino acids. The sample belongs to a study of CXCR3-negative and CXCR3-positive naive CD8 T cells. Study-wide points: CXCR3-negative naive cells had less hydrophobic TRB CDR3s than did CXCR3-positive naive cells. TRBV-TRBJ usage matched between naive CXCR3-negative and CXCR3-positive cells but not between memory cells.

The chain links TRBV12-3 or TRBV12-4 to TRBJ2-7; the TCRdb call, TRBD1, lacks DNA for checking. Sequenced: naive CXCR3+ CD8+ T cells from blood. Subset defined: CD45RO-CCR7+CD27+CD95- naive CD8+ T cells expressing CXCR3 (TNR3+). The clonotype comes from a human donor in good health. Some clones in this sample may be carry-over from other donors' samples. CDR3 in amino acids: CASSLGAGAAYEQYF.